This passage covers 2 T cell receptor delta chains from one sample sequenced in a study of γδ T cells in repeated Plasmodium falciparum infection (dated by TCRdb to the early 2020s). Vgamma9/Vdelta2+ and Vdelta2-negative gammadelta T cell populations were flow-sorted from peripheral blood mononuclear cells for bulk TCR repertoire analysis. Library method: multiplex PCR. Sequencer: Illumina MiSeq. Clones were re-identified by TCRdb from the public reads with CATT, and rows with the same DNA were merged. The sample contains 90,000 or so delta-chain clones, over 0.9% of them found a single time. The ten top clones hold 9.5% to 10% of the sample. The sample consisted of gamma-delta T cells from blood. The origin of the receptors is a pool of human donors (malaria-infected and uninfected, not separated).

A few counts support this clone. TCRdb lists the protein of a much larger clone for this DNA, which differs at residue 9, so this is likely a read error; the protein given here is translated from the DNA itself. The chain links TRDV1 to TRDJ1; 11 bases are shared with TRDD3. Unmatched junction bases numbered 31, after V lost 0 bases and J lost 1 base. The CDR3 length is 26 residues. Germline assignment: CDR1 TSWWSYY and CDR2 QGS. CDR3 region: CALGELVPVLPLLGDNEGAGTDKLIF. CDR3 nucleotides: TGTGCTCTTGGGGAACTGGTCCCAGTCCTTCCCTTACTGGGGGATAATGAGGGTGCGGGCACCGATAAACTCATCTTT.

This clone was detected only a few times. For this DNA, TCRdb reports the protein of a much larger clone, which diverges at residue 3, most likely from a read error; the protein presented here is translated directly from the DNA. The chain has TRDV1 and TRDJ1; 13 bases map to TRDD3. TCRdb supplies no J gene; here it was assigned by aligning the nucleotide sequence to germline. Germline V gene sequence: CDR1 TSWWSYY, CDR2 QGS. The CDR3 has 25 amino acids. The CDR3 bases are TGTGCTCCTGGGGAACGGTTCCTACGTTTGGACTGGGGGATACGCGGGGTTAGGCACACCGATAAACTCATCTTT. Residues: CAPGERFLRLDWGIRGVRHTDKLIF.